Each of the 20 T cell receptor beta chains below was sequenced from the same sample in a study of shared clonotypes between healthy human individuals (TCRdb year 2020). The method behind the library was the immunoSEQ multiplex PCR assay. Sourced from immuneACCESS, this table was stored by TCRdb with only in-frame sequences that have V and J called. A share of the clones is absent; for the studies checked, an unresolved V gene accounts for under half, and the remainder has no known explanation. This sample gives around 1.5 million clones in total; roughly 98% of them show up just once. Less than 0.55% of the sample rests with the top ten. The sequenced sample consisted of naive CD4+ T cells sorted from blood. The sample's cell subset or site label, decoded: CD45RA+ positively selected. Receptor source: a man aged 30 to 39 in good health.

The chain links TRBV29-1 to TRBJ1-2; the D is unclear. The CDR3 has 12 amino acids. Germline V CDR1 and CDR2: SQVTM, ANQGSEA. V was cut by 3 bases and J by 5 bases, with 10 bases left in between. The CDR3 DNA reads TGCAGCGTTGATGATTTGGGGTATGGCTACACCTTC. Translating it yields CSVDDLGYGYTF.

J is TRBJ2-7 and V is TRBV30; 8 nucleotides agree with TRBD1. The V segment lost 2 bases and the J segment 3 bases; nucleotides outside the gene matches: 6. There are 14 residues in the CDR3. CDR1 is GTSNPN and CDR2 is SVGIG in the germline V gene (reference sequence). The CDR3 sequence: CAWSIGTGGYEQYF. The DNA for the CDR3 is TGTGCCTGGAGTATCGGGACAGGTGGCTACGAGCAGTACTTC.

This clone has a single count. The V gene is TRBV5-1, the J gene TRBJ2-5; the D is unclear. The CDR3 consists of 12 residues. The germline V and J ends were trimmed by 10 bases and 0 bases, with 10 bases remaining between them. The germline V gene encodes CDR1 SGHRS and CDR2 YFSETQ. The CDR3 region is CAGISHQETQYF. CDR3 coding DNA: TGCGCCGGTATAAGCCACCAAGAGACCCAGTACTTC.

The chain recombines TRBV6-5 with TRBJ2-1; D remains unclear. The germline CDR1 and CDR2 sequences are MNHEY and SVGAGI. The CDR3 runs to 14 residues. Trimming stripped 4 bases from V and 8 bases from J, with 15 bases between. The CDR3 reads CASSLRAAADEQFF. DNA for the CDR3: TGTGCCAGCAGTTTACGAGCAGCTGCGGATGAGCAGTTCTTC.

This clone was recorded only once. The chain recombines TRBV7-7 with TRBJ1-5; 9 positions agree with TRBD1. The V and J ends lost 3 bases and 6 bases, in that order; junction bases with no gene match: 6. The CDR3 consists of 15 residues. Germline CDR1 SSHAT, CDR2 FNYEAQ (reference sequence). The CDR3 here is CASSFNRGRFQPQHF. DNA of the CDR3: TGTGCCAGCAGCTTCAACAGGGGGCGGTTTCAGCCCCAGCATTTT. Variable domain in full (rest from reference TRBV7-7 and TRBJ1-5): GAGVSQSPRYKVTKRGQDVTLRCDPISSHATLYWYQQALGQGPEFLTYFNYEAQPDKSGLPSDRFSAERPEGSISTLTIQRTEQRDSAMYRCASSFNRGRFQPQHFGDGTRLSIL.

A single count supports this clone. This sequence joins TRBV10-3 and TRBJ1-3; TRBD1 aligns across 7 bases. CDR3 length: 14 amino acids. V was pared by 5 bases and J by 0 bases, with 1 base of the junction left unmatched. CDR1 is ENHRY and CDR2 is SYGVKD in the germline V gene. The CDR3 sequence: CAISTGDSGNTIYF. The CDR3 DNA is TGTGCCATCAGTACAGGGGACTCTGGAAACACCATATATTTT.

The chain recombines TRBV28 with TRBJ2-1; 14 nucleotides align to TRBD2. Germline V gene sequence: CDR1 MDHEN, CDR2 SYDVKM. The ends lost 7 bases at V and 9 bases at J; junction bases unmatched: 8. The CDR3 covers 15 residues. The CDR3 region has the DNA TGTGCCAGCACCTTCCCCGGACTAGCGGGAGGTGAGCAGTTCTTC. Residues: CASTFPGLAGGEQFF.

The chain employs TRBV5-5 and TRBJ2-5; the match to TRBD2 covers 9 bases. The length of the CDR3 is 16 residues. V gave up 1 base and J gave up 5 bases; unmatched junction bases: 9. Germline V gene sequence: CDR1 SGHKS, CDR2 YYEKEE (reference sequence). CDR3 DNA: TGTGCCAGCAGCTTGTTTGGTAGCGGGAGCGGCGAGACCCAGTACTTC. Its translation is CASSLFGSGSGETQYF.

Only one count was recorded for this clone. The J gene is TRBJ2-3, the V gene TRBV7-9; TRBD2 is a possible D gene (6 bases). Looked up from germline, CDR1 is SEHNR and CDR2 is FQNEAQ (reference sequence). V lost 8 bases to trimming and J lost 4 bases, with 16 bases between them. The CDR3 has 14 amino acids. The CDR3 reads CASRRDRFADTQYF. The CDR3 nucleotides read TGTGCCAGCCGGCGGGACCGTTTCGCAGATACGCAGTATTTT. The full variable domain, in which reference TRBV7-9 and TRBJ2-3 provide the parts outside the CDR3, is DTGVSQNPRHKITKRGQNVTFRCDPISEHNRLYWYRQTLGQGPEFLTYFQNEAQLEKSRLLSDRFSAERPKGSFSTLEIQRTEQGDSAMYLCASRRDRFADTQYFGPGTRLTVL.

This chain links TRBV30 with TRBJ2-5, with 8 nucleotides matching TRBD2. The CDR3 covers 13 residues. V trimming: 4 bases; J trimming: 3 bases; junction bases outside the gene matches: 4. Germline CDR1 GTSNPN, CDR2 SVGIG (reference sequence). CDR3 in DNA: TGTGCCTGGACGGGCGGGAGGAAAGAGACCCAGTACTTC. This encodes CAWTGGRKETQYF.

The chain has TRBV14 and TRBJ2-1, with a weak D call TRBD1 (7 bases). V was clipped by 5 bases and J by 10 bases, with 12 bases between them. The CDR3 is 12 residues long. CDR1 is SGHDN, CDR2 FVKESK, per germline. CDR3 region: CASSSGGGEQFF. For the CDR3, the DNA is TGTGCCAGCAGCTCCGGAGGGGGCGAGCAGTTCTTC.

The chain couples TRBV7-2 to TRBJ2-1; 9 bases fit TRBD1. J was trimmed by 2 bases and V by 2 bases; bases with no gene match: 7. CDR1 is SGHTA, CDR2 FQGNSA, per germline. This CDR3 spans 17 amino acids. CDR3 region: CASSLMTGGLPYNEQFF. In DNA form, the CDR3 reads TGTGCCAGCAGCTTAATGACAGGGGGACTACCCTACAATGAGCAGTTCTTC.

The chain carries TRBV7-2 and TRBJ2-3; tentative D call: TRBD1 (5 bases). V lost 1 base to trimming and J lost 4 bases, with 9 bases between them. The CDR3 totals 14 residues. Germline V CDR1 and CDR2: SGHTA, FQGNSA. The DNA for the CDR3 is TGTGCCAGCAGCTTAGGGACATCCCCAGATACGCAGTATTTT. Protein sequence: CASSLGTSPDTQYF.

This rearrangement joins TRBV28 to TRBJ1-5; TRBD1 aligns across 7 bases. This CDR3 has 16 residues. V gave up 7 bases and J gave up 0 bases; unmatched junction bases: 9. CDR1 MDHEN and CDR2 SYDVKM come from the germline V gene. This CDR3 reads CASNHRGSYSNQPQHF. The CDR3 DNA sequence: TGTGCCAGCAATCACAGGGGCTCATATAGCAATCAGCCCCAGCATTTT.

The genes are TRBV9 and TRBJ1-2; the D is unclear. The germline CDR1 and CDR2 sequences are SGDLS and YYNGEE. With 3 bases removed from V and 4 bases from J, the gap between germline ends came to 13 bases. The CDR3 runs to 14 residues. The CDR3 here is CASSGIWGGYGYTF. For the CDR3, the DNA is TGTGCCAGCAGCGGGATTTGGGGTGGCTATGGCTACACCTTC. Filled out from reference TRBV9 and TRBJ1-2, the complete variable domain reads DSGVTQTPKHLITATGQRVTLRCSPRSGDLSVYWYQQSLDQGLQFLIQYYNGEERAKGNILERFSAQQFPDLHSELNLSSLELGDSALYFCASSGIWGGYGYTFGSGTRLTVV.

The CDR3 DNA reads TGTGCCAGCAGCGTAGAAGTACAAGAGACCCAGTACTTC. Its protein product is CASSVEVQETQYF. This rearrangement joins TRBV9 to TRBJ2-5; the D is unclear. The germline V and J ends were trimmed by 0 bases and 2 bases, with 5 bases remaining between them. Germline CDR1 is SGDLS and CDR2 is YYNGEE. The CDR3 is 13 amino acids.

This clone was counted a single time. This chain uses TRBV6-1 with TRBJ2-3; no clear D gene. V dropped 4 bases and J dropped 0 bases, with 14 bases sitting between them. This CDR3 has 16 amino acids. Germline CDR1 and CDR2: MNHNS and SASEGT. The CDR3 reads CASSASLAVSTDTQYF. Here the CDR3 DNA reads TGTGCCAGCAGTGCGTCCTTAGCCGTCAGCACAGATACGCAGTATTTT.

The V gene is TRBV30, the J gene TRBJ1-2; no clear D. Per germline, CDR1 GTSNPN and CDR2 SVGIG (reference sequence). V gave up 2 bases and J gave up 6 bases, with 13 bases separating them. The CDR3 runs 13 residues. The DNA of the CDR3 is TGTGCCTGGAGTTCCGGCGGGTACCATGGCTACACCTTC. This encodes CAWSSGGYHGYTF.

This chain joins TRBV9 and TRBJ2-1, with D unclear. Germline CDR1 reads SGDLS; CDR2 reads YYNGEE. V was pared by 0 bases and J by 7 bases, with 11 bases between. The CDR3 is 14 amino acids. The CDR3 reads CASSVDPRSNEQFF. The CDR3, as DNA: TGTGCCAGCAGCGTAGACCCCCGATCGAATGAGCAGTTCTTC.

The rearrangement joins TRBV5-1 to TRBJ2-7; D is unclear. Per germline, CDR1 SGHRS and CDR2 YFSETQ. Trimming stripped 4 bases from V and 2 bases from J, with 10 bases between. The CDR3 runs 13 residues. The CDR3 DNA reads as TGCGCCAGCAGCCAAGACCGGCCCTACGAGCAGTACTTC. The encoded protein is CASSQDRPYEQYF.